This TCR beta chain derives from a study of T cell responses to AZD1222 COVID-19 vaccine. The method was immunoSEQ multiplex PCR; TCRdb's version includes in-frame clones alone and lacks a portion of them. The sample has around 50,000 clones; 86% are singletons. The CDR3 is 15 residues long. V lost 5 bases and J 4 bases, leaving 15 bases between the germline ends. Germline V gives CDR1 PRHDT, CDR2 FYEKMQ (reference sequence). This clone was observed a handful of times. The sample here was peripheral blood, taken on day 0 of AZD1222 vaccination. This receptor was taken from an adult in good health. J is TRBJ1-3 and V is TRBV13; D might be TRBD1 (5 bases). The CDR3 here is CASSQLAREGNTIYF. In DNA, the CDR3 is TGTGCCAGCAGCCAACTGGCCAGGGAAGGAAACACCATATATTTT.